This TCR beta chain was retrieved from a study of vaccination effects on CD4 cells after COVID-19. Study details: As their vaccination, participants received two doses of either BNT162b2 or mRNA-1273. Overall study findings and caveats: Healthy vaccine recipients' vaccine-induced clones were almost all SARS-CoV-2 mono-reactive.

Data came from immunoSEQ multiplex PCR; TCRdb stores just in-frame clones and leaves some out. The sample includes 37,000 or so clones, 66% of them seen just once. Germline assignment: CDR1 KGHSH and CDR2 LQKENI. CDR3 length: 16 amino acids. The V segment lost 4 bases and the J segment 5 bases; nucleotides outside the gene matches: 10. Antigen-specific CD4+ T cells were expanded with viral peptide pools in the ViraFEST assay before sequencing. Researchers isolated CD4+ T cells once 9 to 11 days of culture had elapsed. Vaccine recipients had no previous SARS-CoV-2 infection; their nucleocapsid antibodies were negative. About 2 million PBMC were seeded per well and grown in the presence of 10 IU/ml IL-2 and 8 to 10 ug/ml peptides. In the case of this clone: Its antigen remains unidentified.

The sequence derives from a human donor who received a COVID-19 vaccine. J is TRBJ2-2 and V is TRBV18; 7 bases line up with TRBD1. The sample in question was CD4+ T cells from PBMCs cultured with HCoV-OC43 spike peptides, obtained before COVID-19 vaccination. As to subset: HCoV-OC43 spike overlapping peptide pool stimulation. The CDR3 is CASSHSTGSRTGELFF. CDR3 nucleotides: TGTGCCAGCTCACACTCGACAGGGTCGAGGACCGGGGAGCTGTTTTTT.